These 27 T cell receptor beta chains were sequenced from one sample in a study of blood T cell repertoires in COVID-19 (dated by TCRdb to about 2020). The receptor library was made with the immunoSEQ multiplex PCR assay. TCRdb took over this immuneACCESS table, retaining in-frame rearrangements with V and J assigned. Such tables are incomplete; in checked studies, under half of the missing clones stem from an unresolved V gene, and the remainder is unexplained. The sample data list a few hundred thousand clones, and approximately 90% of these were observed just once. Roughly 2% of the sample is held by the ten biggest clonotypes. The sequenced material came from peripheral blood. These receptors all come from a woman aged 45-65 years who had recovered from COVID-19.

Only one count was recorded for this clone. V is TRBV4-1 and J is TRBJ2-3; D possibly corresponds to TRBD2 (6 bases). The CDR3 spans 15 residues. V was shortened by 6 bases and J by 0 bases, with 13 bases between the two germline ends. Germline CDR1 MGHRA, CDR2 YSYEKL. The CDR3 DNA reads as TGCGCCAGCAGGGGCCGGGGGACCAGCACAGATACGCAGTATTTT. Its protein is CASRGRGTSTDTQYF.

The CDR3 DNA is TGTGCCAGCAATTTCAACAGGAATCCTAACTATGGCTACACCTTC. This sequence encodes CASNFNRNPNYGYTF. The chain uses TRBV6-5 and TRBJ1-2; D may be TRBD1 (5 bases). V lost 7 bases and J lost 0, with 15 bases in between. The germline gives CDR1 MNHEY, CDR2 SVGAGI. The CDR3 runs 15 residues.

DNA for the CDR3: TGCGCCAGCAGCCAGACCGGGACAGGGGGGGAAAAACTGTTTTTT. This gives the protein CASSQTGTGGEKLFF. This chain uses TRBV4-3 with TRBJ1-4; the match to TRBD1 covers 11 bases. V shed 3 bases, J shed 8 bases, and the junction held 5 bases outside the gene matches. The CDR3 sequence is 15 residues long. Germline CDR1 is LGHNA and CDR2 is YSLEER.

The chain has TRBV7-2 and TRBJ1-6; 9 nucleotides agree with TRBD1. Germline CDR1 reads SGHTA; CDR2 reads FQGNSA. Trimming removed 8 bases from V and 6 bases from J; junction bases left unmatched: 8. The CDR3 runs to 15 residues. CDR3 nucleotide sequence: TGTGCCAGCGCATGGACAGGGGTCACTAATTCACCCCTCCACTTT. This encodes CASAWTGVTNSPLHF.

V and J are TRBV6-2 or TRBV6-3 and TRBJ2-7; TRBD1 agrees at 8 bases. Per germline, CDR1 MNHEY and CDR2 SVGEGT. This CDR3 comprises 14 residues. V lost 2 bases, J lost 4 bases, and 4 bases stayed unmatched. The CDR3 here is CASSYGQGLYEQYF. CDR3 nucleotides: TGTGCCAGCAGTTACGGACAGGGTTTATACGAGCAGTACTTC.

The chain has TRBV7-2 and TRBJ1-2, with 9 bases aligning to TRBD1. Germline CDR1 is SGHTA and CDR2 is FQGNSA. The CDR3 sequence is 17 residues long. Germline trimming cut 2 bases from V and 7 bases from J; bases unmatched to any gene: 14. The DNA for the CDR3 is TGTGCCAGCAGCTTATCAGCCGCAACAGGGGGCGCGCGTGGCTACACCTTC. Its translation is CASSLSAATGGARGYTF.

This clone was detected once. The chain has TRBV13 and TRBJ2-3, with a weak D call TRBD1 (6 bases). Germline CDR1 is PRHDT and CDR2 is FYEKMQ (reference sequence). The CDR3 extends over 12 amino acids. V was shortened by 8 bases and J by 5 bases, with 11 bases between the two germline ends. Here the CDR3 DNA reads TGTGCCAGCGGCCTCAGGGGAGATACGCAGTATTTT. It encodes CASGLRGDTQYF.

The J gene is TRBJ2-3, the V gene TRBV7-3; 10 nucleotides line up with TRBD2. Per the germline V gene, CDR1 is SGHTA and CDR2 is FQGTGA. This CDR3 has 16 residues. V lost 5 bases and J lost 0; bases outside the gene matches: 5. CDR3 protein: CASSPIAGGSTDTQYF. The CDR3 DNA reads TGTGCCAGCAGCCCAATAGCGGGGGGCAGCACAGATACGCAGTATTTT.

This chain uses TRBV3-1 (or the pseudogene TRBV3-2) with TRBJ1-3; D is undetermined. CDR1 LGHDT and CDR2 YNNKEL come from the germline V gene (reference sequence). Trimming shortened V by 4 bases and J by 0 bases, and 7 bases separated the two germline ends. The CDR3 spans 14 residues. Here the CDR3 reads CASSLRSSGNTIYF. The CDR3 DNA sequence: TGTGCCAGCAGCCTGCGATCCTCTGGAAACACCATATATTTT.

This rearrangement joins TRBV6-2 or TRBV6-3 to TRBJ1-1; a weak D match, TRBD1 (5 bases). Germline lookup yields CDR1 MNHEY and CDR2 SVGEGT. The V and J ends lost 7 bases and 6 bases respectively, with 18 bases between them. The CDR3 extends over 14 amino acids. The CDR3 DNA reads TGTGCCAGCACCCCTCCCCACCAGGGCGCTGAAGCTTTCTTT. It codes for CASTPPHQGAEAFF.

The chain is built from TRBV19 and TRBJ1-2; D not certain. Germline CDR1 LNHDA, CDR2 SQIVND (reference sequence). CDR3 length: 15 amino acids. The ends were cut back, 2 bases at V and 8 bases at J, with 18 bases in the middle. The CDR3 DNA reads TGTGCCAGTAGTATACTTCCGGGAGCCGAAGGGGGCTACACCTTC. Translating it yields CASSILPGAEGGYTF.

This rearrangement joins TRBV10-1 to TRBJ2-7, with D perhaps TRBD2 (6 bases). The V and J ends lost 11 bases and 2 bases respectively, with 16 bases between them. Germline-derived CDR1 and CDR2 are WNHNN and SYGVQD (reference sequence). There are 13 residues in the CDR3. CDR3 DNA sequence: TGCGCCGGAGGGGCTCTCCCCCCCTACGAGCAGTACTTC. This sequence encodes CAGGALPPYEQYF.

The CDR3 nucleotides are TGTGCCAGCAGTTTATTAGGGACAGGGGATGGCTACACCTTC. Protein product: CASSLLGTGDGYTF. V gene TRBV28 combines with J gene TRBJ1-2, with 10 bases aligning to TRBD1. Unmatched junction bases numbered 2, after V lost 1 base and J lost 6 bases. Germline values: CDR1 MDHEN, CDR2 SYDVKM. CDR3 length: 14 amino acids.

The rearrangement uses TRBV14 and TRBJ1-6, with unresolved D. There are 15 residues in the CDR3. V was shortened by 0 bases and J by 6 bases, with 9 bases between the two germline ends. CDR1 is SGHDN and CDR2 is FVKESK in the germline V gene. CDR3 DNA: TGTGCCAGCAGCCAAGAAACCAGATTTAATTCACCCCTCCACTTT. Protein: CASSQETRFNSPLHF. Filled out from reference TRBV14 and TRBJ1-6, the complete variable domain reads EAGVTQFPSHSVIEKGQTVTLRCDPISGHDNLYWYRRVMGKEIKFLLHFVKESKQDESGMPNNRFLAERTGGTYSTLKVQPAELEDSGVYFCASSQETRFNSPLHFGNGTRLTVT.

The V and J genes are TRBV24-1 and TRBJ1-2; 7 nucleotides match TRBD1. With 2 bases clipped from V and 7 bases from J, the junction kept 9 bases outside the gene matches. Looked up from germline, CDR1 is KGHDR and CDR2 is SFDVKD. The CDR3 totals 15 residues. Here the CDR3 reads CATSDSRGQRSGYTF. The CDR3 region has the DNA TGTGCCACCAGTGATTCGAGGGGGCAGAGGAGTGGCTACACCTTC.

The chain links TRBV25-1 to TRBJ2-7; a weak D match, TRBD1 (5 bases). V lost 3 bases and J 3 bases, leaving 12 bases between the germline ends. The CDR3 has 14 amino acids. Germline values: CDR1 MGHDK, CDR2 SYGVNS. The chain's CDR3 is CASSEGLTLYEQYF. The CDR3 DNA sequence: TGTGCCAGCAGTGAGGGGCTGACCCTCTACGAGCAGTACTTC.

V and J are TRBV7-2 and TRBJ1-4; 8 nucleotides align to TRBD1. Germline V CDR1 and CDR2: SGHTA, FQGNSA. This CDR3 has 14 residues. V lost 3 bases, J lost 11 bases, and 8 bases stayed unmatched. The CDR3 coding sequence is TGTGCCAGCAGCTTCAACACAGGGGGGTTCAAACTGTTTTTT. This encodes CASSFNTGGFKLFF.

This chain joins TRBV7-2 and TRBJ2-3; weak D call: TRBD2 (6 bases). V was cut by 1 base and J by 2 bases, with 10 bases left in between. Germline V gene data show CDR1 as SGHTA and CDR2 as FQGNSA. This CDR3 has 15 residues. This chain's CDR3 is CASSLGGLFTDTQYF. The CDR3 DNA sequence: TGTGCCAGCAGCTTAGGGGGACTTTTCACAGATACGCAGTATTTT. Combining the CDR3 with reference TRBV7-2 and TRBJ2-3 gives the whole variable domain GAGVSQSPSNKVTEKGKDVELRCDPISGHTALYWYRQSLGQGLEFLIYFQGNSAPDKSGLPSDRFSAERTGGSVSTLTIQRTQQEDSAVYLCASSLGGLFTDTQYFGPGTRLTVL.

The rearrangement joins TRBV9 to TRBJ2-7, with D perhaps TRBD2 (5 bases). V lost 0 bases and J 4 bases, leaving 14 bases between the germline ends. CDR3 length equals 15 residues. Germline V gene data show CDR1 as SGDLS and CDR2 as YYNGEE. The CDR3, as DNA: TGTGCCAGCAGCGTAGAGGATCTTCGGGGATACGAGCAGTACTTC. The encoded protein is CASSVEDLRGYEQYF.

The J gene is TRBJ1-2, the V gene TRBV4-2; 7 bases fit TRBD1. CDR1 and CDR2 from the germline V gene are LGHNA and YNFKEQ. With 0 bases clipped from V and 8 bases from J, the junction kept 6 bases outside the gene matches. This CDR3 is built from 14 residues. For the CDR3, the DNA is TGTGCCAGCAGCCAAGATCTCACAGGGGTGGGCTACACCTTC. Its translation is CASSQDLTGVGYTF.

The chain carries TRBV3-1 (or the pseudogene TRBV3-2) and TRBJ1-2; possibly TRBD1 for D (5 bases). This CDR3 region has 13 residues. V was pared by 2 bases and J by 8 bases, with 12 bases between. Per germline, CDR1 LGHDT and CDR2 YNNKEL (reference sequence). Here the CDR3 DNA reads TGTGCCAGCAGCCAATCAATAGGGGAAGGCTACACCTTC. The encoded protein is CASSQSIGEGYTF.

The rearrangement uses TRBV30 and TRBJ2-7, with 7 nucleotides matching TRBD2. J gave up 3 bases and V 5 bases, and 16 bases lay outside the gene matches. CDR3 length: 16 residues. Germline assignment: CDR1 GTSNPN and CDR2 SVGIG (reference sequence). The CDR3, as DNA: TGTGCCTGGGGTTCTTTTCTAAGCGGGATTGGCTACGAGCAGTACTTC. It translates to CAWGSFLSGIGYEQYF.

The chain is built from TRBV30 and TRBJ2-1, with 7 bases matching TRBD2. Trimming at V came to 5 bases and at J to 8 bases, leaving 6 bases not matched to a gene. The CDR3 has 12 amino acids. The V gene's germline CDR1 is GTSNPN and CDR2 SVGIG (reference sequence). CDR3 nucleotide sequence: TGTGCCTGGGAGCGGGATTTCCATGAGCAGTTCTTC. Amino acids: CAWERDFHEQFF.

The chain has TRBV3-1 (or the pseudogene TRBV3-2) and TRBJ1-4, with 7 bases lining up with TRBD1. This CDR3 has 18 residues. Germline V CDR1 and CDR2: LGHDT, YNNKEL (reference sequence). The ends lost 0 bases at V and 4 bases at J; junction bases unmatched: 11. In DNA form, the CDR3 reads TGTGCCAGCAGCCAAGATCGAGTAGGGACAGATTATAATGAAAAACTGTTTTTT. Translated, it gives CASSQDRVGTDYNEKLFF.

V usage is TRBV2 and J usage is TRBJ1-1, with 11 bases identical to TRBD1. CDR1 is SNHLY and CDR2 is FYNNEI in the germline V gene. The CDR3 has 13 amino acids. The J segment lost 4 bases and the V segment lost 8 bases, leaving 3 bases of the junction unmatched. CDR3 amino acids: CASGTGGGTEAFF. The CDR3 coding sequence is TGTGCCAGCGGGACAGGGGGGGGCACTGAAGCTTTCTTT.

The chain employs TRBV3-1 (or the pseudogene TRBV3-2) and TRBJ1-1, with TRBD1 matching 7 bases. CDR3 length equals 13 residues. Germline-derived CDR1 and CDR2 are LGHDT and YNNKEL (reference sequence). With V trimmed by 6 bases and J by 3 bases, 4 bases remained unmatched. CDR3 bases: TGTGCCAGCAGACGTACAGGGGACACTGAAGCTTTCTTT. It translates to CASRRTGDTEAFF.

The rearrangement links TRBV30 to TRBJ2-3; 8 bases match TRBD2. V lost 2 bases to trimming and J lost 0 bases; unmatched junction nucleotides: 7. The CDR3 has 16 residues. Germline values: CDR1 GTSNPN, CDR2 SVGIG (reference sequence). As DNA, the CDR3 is TGTGCCTGGAGTCCAGGACTAGCAGCTAGCACAGATACGCAGTATTTT. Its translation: CAWSPGLAASTDTQYF.